Shown below are 9 T cell receptor beta chains from a single sample sequenced in a study of blood T cells in healthy people across ages. A J-beta primer mix and a sample-barcoded 5' primer were used in a second PCR of roughly 6 to 12 cycles. A single record per CDR3 protein comes from TCRdb applying MiXCR to the 5' RACE reads. The sample lists about 1,000,000 distinct CDR3 sequences, 45% seen once, with 18% in the top ten. Sequences were obtained from blood. These receptors originate from a woman in her sixties or seventies in good health.

V usage is TRBV12-3 or TRBV12-4 and J usage is TRBJ2-3; 9 bases agree with TRBD2. CDR3 length equals 17 residues. The V gene end was trimmed by 3 bases and the J gene end by 2 bases; junction bases not matched to a gene: 9. The CDR3 protein is CASSLTSAGGVTDTQYF. The CDR3 coding sequence is TGTGCCAGCAGTTTGACCTCAGCGGGGGGAGTCACAGATACGCAGTATTTT.

This chain's CDR3 is CASSPVRTAAGEQYF. The CDR3, as DNA: TGTGCCAGCAGCCCCGTTAGGACAGCCGCCGGCGAGCAGTACTTC. The V call is TRBV3-1, the J call TRBJ2-7; tentatively, D is TRBD1 (6 bases). V dropped 4 bases and J dropped 6 bases, with 19 bases sitting between them. This CDR3 region has 15 residues. Per germline, CDR1 LGHDT and CDR2 YNNKEL (reference sequence).

The chain carries TRBV21-1 and TRBJ2-5; TRBD2, the table's D call, was not compared with the DNA. TRBV21-1 is a known pseudogene. CDR3 length: 15 amino acids. The CDR3 reads CASSKGISGQETQYF. CDR3 nucleotides: TGTGCCAGCAGCAAAGGGATTAGCGGCCAAGAGACCCAGTACTTC.

V usage is TRBV7-9 and J usage is TRBJ2-2; TRBD1 aligns across 8 bases. This CDR3 is 16 amino acids long. CDR1 SEHNR and CDR2 FQNEAQ come from the germline V gene (reference sequence). V lost 5 bases to trimming and J lost 5 bases; unmatched junction nucleotides: 10. In DNA, the CDR3 is TGTGCCAGCAGCCGCGACAGGGGCCGGGGTACCGGGGAGCTGTTTTTT. Residues: CASSRDRGRGTGELFF.

V gene TRBV29-1 combines with J gene TRBJ2-4; TRBD1 or TRBD2 may be the D gene (5 bases each). Trimming shortened V by 4 bases and J by 3 bases, and 19 bases separated the two germline ends. This CDR3 spans 16 amino acids. CDR1 is SQVTM and CDR2 is ANQGSEA in the germline V gene. This chain's CDR3 is CSVGGEYGTDKNIQYF. DNA of the CDR3: TGCAGCGTTGGAGGGGAATACGGGACGGACAAAAACATTCAGTACTTC.

Written as DNA, the CDR3 is TGTGCCAGCAGCCGAGAGGTGCGGCCCCATAGCACAGATACGCAGTATTTT. As protein: CASSREVRPHSTDTQYF. The chain links TRBV7-2 to TRBJ2-3; no reliable D call. Germline values: CDR1 SGHTA, CDR2 FQGNSA. The germline V and J ends were trimmed by 5 bases and 0 bases, with 18 bases remaining between them. The CDR3 is 17 residues long.

This clonotype was picked up a small number of times. The chain recombines TRBV24-1 with TRBJ2-7; no firm D call. The length of the CDR3 is 11 residues. Trimming stripped 4 bases from V and 3 bases from J, with 3 bases between. Germline V gene sequence: CDR1 KGHDR, CDR2 SFDVKD. CDR3 residues: CATSDNYEQYF. CDR3 DNA sequence: TGTGCCACCAGTGACAACTACGAGCAGTACTTC.

The chain has TRBV14 and TRBJ2-4, with D unclear. Matching the DNA end better, TRBJ2-7 makes the J call doubtful. The CDR3 sequence is 17 residues long. The germline gives CDR1 SGHDN, CDR2 FVKESK. CDR3 sequence reads: CASSQGKRRLALLEQYF. CDR3 bases: TGTGCCAGCAGCCAGGGAAAGAGGCGACTTGCCCTTCTCGAGCAGTACTTC.

This clonotype was recorded only once. The chain employs TRBV12-3 or TRBV12-4 and TRBJ2-7; 9 bases are shared with TRBD2. J gave up 0 bases and V 4 bases, and 10 bases lay outside the gene matches. The CDR3 runs 17 residues. This CDR3 is CASSSSMTSGSSYEQYF. CDR3 bases: TGTGCCAGCAGTTCATCCATGACTAGCGGAAGCTCCTACGAGCAGTACTTC.